The present T cell receptor (beta chain) was sequenced within a study of blood T cell repertoires in COVID-19. V lost 4 bases and J lost 3; bases outside the gene matches: 4. From germline, CDR1 is MDHEN and CDR2 SYDVKM. This CDR3 spans 15 amino acids. Recovery meant two consecutive negative NP/OP PCR tests, professional clearance, or resolved symptoms. Profiling relied on immunoSEQ multiplex PCR, and the TCRdb table lists in-frame clones only, not all of them. Of hundreds of thousands of clones listed, around 88% were seen once; the top ten hold approximately 5.7%. The source material was PBMCs or T cells enriched from blood (not recorded which). The gene calls are TRBV28 and TRBJ2-7, with 12 bases matching TRBD2. The TCR comes from a woman aged 40 to 55 who had recovered from COVID-19. The CDR3 DNA is TGTGCCAGCAGTTCCAAGACTAGCGGGAGCTACGAGCAGTACTTC. Its translation: CASSSKTSGSYEQYF. Full variable domain (remainder filled in from reference TRBV28 and TRBJ2-7): DVKVTQSSRYLVKRTGEKVFLECVQDMDHENMFWYRQDPGLGLRLIYFSYDVKMKEKGDIPEGYSVSREKKERFSLILESASTNQTSMYLCASSSKTSGSYEQYFGPGTRLTVT.